These 25 T cell receptor beta chains were all obtained from the same sample, sequenced in a study of T cell changes during pregnancy in multiple sclerosis. The method was immunoSEQ multiplex PCR; TCRdb's version includes in-frame clones alone and lacks a portion of them. Of fewer than 95,000 clones listed, approximately 92% were seen once; the top ten hold about 4.5%. The specimen comprised peripheral blood, sampled in the first trimester of pregnancy. The receptors were gathered from a female donor with multiple sclerosis, enrolled in a pregnancy study.

The CDR3 region has the DNA TGTGCCAGCAGCCGGGACAAGGGGAGCTCCTATAATTCACCCCTCCACTTT. It specifies CASSRDKGSSYNSPLHF. The genes are TRBV5-6 and TRBJ1-6, with a tentative D call TRBD1 (6 bases). Germline CDR1 SGHDT, CDR2 YYEEEE. This CDR3 contains 17 residues. Trimming took 4 bases from V and 0 from J, leaving 14 bases between them.

CDR3 nucleotide sequence: TGTGCCAGTGTCGCGAAACTGTCGGGGGGCCGGGGCTATGGCTACACCTTC. This gives the protein CASVAKLSGGRGYGYTF. The chain links TRBV19 to TRBJ1-2; tentative D call: TRBD1 (6 bases). The CDR3 extends over 17 amino acids. The germline V gene encodes CDR1 LNHDA and CDR2 SQIVND (reference sequence). V lost 8 bases and J 4 bases, leaving 26 bases between the germline ends. Together with reference TRBV19 and TRBJ1-2, the CDR3 gives the full variable domain: DGGITQSPKYLFRKEGQNVTLSCEQNLNHDAMYWYRQDPGQGLRLIYYSQIVNDFQKGDIAEGYSVSREKKESFPLTVTSAQKNPTAFYLCASVAKLSGGRGYGYTFGSGTRLTVV.

This clone was observed a single time. A junction boundary mismatches the germline segment, possibly from a read error. The chain employs TRBV7-7 and TRBJ2-5; weak D call: TRBD2 (6 bases). Per germline, CDR1 SSHAT and CDR2 FNYEAQ (reference sequence). This CDR3 contains 15 residues. DNA of the CDR3: TGTGCTAGCAGCTTAGCGGAGGGCGGGCAAGAGACCCAGTACTTC. This codes for CASSLAEGGQETQYF.

This clone has only a few counts. The DNA of the CDR3 is TGTGCCAGCAGCGTGGACAGCTACTATGGCTACACCTTC. It yields the protein CASSVDSYYGYTF. The chain carries TRBV11-2 and TRBJ1-2; tentative D call: TRBD1 (6 bases). Germline-derived CDR1 and CDR2 are SGHAT and FQNNGV. The CDR3 length is 13 residues. The V gene lost 5 bases and the J gene lost 3 bases, with 10 bases spanning the gap.

The chain is built from TRBV5-1 and TRBJ1-4, with D maybe TRBD1 (5 bases). V was shortened by 4 bases and J by 0 bases, with 19 bases between the two germline ends. CDR1 is SGHRS, CDR2 YFSETQ, per germline. The CDR3 is 18 residues long. In DNA form, the CDR3 reads TGCGCCAGCAGCCCACGGGGAGGGGTCAGAACAACTAATGAAAAACTGTTTTTT. It yields the protein CASSPRGGVRTTNEKLFF.

The CDR3 nucleotides read TGTGCCAGCAGCCAAGATGATACTGGGCCGTACGAGCAGTACTTC. Residues: CASSQDDTGPYEQYF. The chain couples TRBV4-2 to TRBJ2-7; D uncertain. The CDR3 is made up of 15 amino acids. V was shortened by 0 bases and J by 4 bases, with 13 bases between the two germline ends. The V gene's germline CDR1 is LGHNA and CDR2 YNFKEQ.

This sequence joins TRBV6-1 and TRBJ2-3; 11 bases align to TRBD2. This CDR3 contains 15 residues. With V trimmed by 2 bases and J by 4 bases, 2 bases remained unmatched. Germline V gene sequence: CDR1 MNHNS, CDR2 SASEGT. The CDR3 reads CASSEISGGADTQYF. The CDR3 nucleotides read TGTGCCAGCAGTGAAATTAGCGGGGGGGCAGATACGCAGTATTTT.

The chain employs TRBV4-1 and TRBJ2-7; 12 positions match TRBD2. This CDR3 comprises 16 residues. Looked up from germline, CDR1 is MGHRA and CDR2 is YSYEKL. V lost 4 bases to trimming and J lost 1 base; unmatched junction nucleotides: 5. Written as DNA, the CDR3 is TGCGCCAGCAGCCCTTTACTAGCGGGGGGTTCCTACGAGCAGTACTTC. Translating gives CASSPLLAGGSYEQYF.

This clone was seen only once. The rearrangement uses TRBV5-6 and TRBJ1-2, with TRBD1 identical over 10 bases. The CDR3 consists of 14 residues. The V and J ends lost 1 base and 6 bases, in that order; junction bases with no gene match: 3. The germline gives CDR1 SGHDT, CDR2 YYEEEE. CDR3 nucleotides: TGTGCCAGCAGCTTGAGACAGGGGGCTCATGGCTACACCTTC. Translation: CASSLRQGAHGYTF.

J is TRBJ1-1 and V is TRBV2; D unclear. Trimming removed 9 bases at V and 5 bases at J, with 16 bases between. CDR1 and CDR2 from the germline V gene are SNHLY and FYNNEI. The CDR3 is made up of 13 amino acids. The CDR3 region has the DNA TGTGCCAGTAGGGAGGGCTTTGGGACTGAAGCTTTCTTT. This encodes CASREGFGTEAFF.

V is TRBV4-2 and J is TRBJ1-2; D unresolved. With 4 bases removed from V and 2 bases from J, the gap between germline ends came to 17 bases. The CDR3 contains 16 residues. The germline gives CDR1 LGHNA, CDR2 YNFKEQ. The CDR3 protein is CASSRASGSQNYGYTF. The CDR3 DNA reads as TGTGCCAGCAGCCGTGCCAGCGGATCCCAAAACTATGGCTACACCTTC.

The chain is built from TRBV7-2 and TRBJ1-4; unclear D gene. The V gene's germline CDR1 is SGHTA and CDR2 FQGNSA. This CDR3 is 14 amino acids long. Between the trimmed V and J ends, which lost 4 bases and 5 bases, there was a span of 11 bases. DNA of the CDR3: TGTGCCAGCAGCTGGGCAAACACGAATGAAAAACTGTTTTTT. It is translated as CASSWANTNEKLFF.

The sample holds a few counts of this clone. The CDR3 sequence is CASSPRYNTEAFF. The CDR3, as DNA: TGTGCCAGCAGCCCCAGATACAACACTGAAGCTTTCTTT. The gene calls are TRBV7-9 and TRBJ1-1; D unclear. CDR3 size: 13 residues. Trimming left V 5 bases short and J 2 bases short, with 9 bases between. CDR1 is SEHNR, CDR2 FQNEAQ, per germline (reference sequence).

The chain carries TRBV5-5 and TRBJ1-3; D is possibly TRBD1 (6 bases). Germline CDR1 SGHKS, CDR2 YYEKEE (reference sequence). V was pared by 4 bases and J by 0 bases, with 20 bases between. The CDR3 is 18 residues long. DNA of the CDR3: TGTGCCAGCAGCCCCTACTGGGTCAGGGGCGACTCTGGAAACACCATATATTTT. Translated, it gives CASSPYWVRGDSGNTIYF.

This chain connects TRBV9 to TRBJ2-2, with D possibly matching TRBD2 (6 bases). Germline CDR1 and CDR2: SGDLS and YYNGEE. CDR3 size: 16 residues. Trimming took off 0 bases at V and 2 bases at J, with 11 bases between the two ends. DNA of the CDR3: TGTGCCAGCAGCGTAGTTGCGGGGTCTAACACCGGGGAGCTGTTTTTT. Its translation is CASSVVAGSNTGELFF.

V usage is TRBV2 and J usage is TRBJ2-3; 8 bases fit TRBD2. CDR1 and CDR2 (germline): SNHLY, FYNNEI. The CDR3 has 16 amino acids. V was clipped by 2 bases and J by 3 bases; unmatched bases: 7. The CDR3 DNA reads TGTGCCAGCAGTGAAAGTAGCGGGGCCTTTACAGATACGCAGTATTTT. This encodes CASSESSGAFTDTQYF.

V is TRBV4-2 and J is TRBJ2-7; perhaps TRBD2 as D (5 bases). The V end lost 0 bases, the J end lost 3 bases, and 15 bases lay between the germline ends. CDR3 size: 16 residues. CDR1 and CDR2 from the germline V gene are LGHNA and YNFKEQ. For the CDR3, the DNA is TGTGCCAGCAGCCAAGATCCGAGCGGACCTCTCTACGAGCAGTACTTC. Translation: CASSQDPSGPLYEQYF.

The rearrangement links TRBV5-6 to TRBJ1-4; no clear D. The CDR3 is 17 residues long. Germline values: CDR1 SGHDT, CDR2 YYEEEE. Trimming took off 6 bases at V and 8 bases at J, with 26 bases between the two ends. The CDR3 loop reads CASTQSIRRALGEKLFF. CDR3 bases: TGTGCCAGCACTCAATCAATTCGGAGGGCATTGGGAGAAAAACTGTTTTTT.

The genes are TRBV18 and TRBJ2-2; tentatively, D is TRBD1 (5 bases). V lost 2 bases and J lost 3, with 10 bases in between. The germline gives CDR1 KGHSH, CDR2 LQKENI. This CDR3 is built from 15 residues. In DNA form, the CDR3 reads TGTGCCAGCTCACCATGGGGCAAGGACACCGGGGAGCTGTTTTTT. Amino acids: CASSPWGKDTGELFF.

The chain employs TRBV9 and TRBJ2-1; 11 nucleotides line up with TRBD2. CDR1 and CDR2 (germline): SGDLS, YYNGEE. This CDR3 is 18 amino acids long. Losses at the gene ends were 0 bases for V and 6 bases for J; bases not matched to a gene: 11. CDR3 loop: CASSVEVGTSGGGNEQFF. The CDR3 bases are TGTGCCAGCAGCGTAGAGGTAGGGACTAGCGGAGGGGGCAATGAGCAGTTCTTC.

V gene TRBV5-1 combines with J gene TRBJ2-5; weak D call: TRBD1 (5 bases). This CDR3 is 12 amino acids long. V gave up 4 bases and J gave up 4 bases, with 8 bases separating them. Per the germline V gene, CDR1 is SGHRS and CDR2 is YFSETQ. The CDR3 DNA reads as TGCGCCAGCAGCCCAGGGCGAGAGACCCAGTACTTC. This translates into CASSPGRETQYF.

The chain combines TRBV11-3 with TRBJ2-1; 16 bases map to TRBD2. The CDR3 extends over 15 amino acids. The germline CDR1 and CDR2 sequences are SGHNT and YENEEA. Germline trimming cut 4 bases from V and 9 bases from J; bases unmatched to any gene: 3. The CDR3 coding sequence is TGTGCCAGCAGCTCGGGACTAGCGGGGGGGGGTGAGCAGTTCTTC. It codes for CASSSGLAGGGEQFF.

The chain uses TRBV9 and TRBJ2-3, with D unclear. The CDR3 covers 14 residues. V lost 0 bases and J 2 bases, leaving 7 bases between the germline ends. Germline V CDR1 and CDR2: SGDLS, YYNGEE. The CDR3 loop is CASSVVGYTDTQYF. For the CDR3, the DNA is TGTGCCAGCAGCGTAGTGGGCTACACAGATACGCAGTATTTT.

The CDR3 here is CASSAGLPRDTQYF. CDR3 nucleotides: TGTGCCAGTAGTGCGGGACTACCGCGCGATACGCAGTATTTT. The chain uses TRBV19 and TRBJ2-3, with 7 bases that match TRBD2. Germline V gene data show CDR1 as LNHDA and CDR2 as SQIVND (reference sequence). Unmatched junction bases numbered 8, after V lost 5 bases and J lost 6 bases. The CDR3 is 14 residues long.

V is TRBV5-8 and J is TRBJ1-5; a possible D gene is TRBD1 (6 bases). CDR1 is SGHTS and CDR2 is YDEGEE in the germline V gene. V was shortened by 5 bases and J by 2 bases, with 11 bases between the two germline ends. The CDR3 is made up of 14 amino acids. DNA for the CDR3: TGTGCCAGCAGACGGACAGCGGGCAATCAGCCCCAGCATTTT. As protein: CASRRTAGNQPQHF.